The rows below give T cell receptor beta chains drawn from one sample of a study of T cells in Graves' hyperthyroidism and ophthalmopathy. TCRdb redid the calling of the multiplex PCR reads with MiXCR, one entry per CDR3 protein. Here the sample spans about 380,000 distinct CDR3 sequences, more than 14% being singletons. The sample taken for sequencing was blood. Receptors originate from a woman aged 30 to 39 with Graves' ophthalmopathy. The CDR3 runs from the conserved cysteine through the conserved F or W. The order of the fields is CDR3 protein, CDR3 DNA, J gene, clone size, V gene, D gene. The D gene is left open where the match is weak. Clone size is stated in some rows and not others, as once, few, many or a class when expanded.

CDR3 protein: CASSLCGGDRGEKLFF
CDR3 DNA: TGTGCCAGCAGCCTCTGTGGAGGAGACAGGGGAGAAAAACTGTTTTTT
J gene: TRBJ1-4
clone size: few
V gene: TRBV3-1
D gene: TRBD1

CDR3 protein: CASSFLGGGSEKLFF
CDR3 DNA: TGTGCCAGCAGCTTTCTCGGAGGTGGGAGTGAAAAACTGTTTTTT
J gene: TRBJ1-4
clone size: .
V gene: TRBV7-2
D gene: .

CDR3 protein: CATGQGPNEQYF
CDR3 DNA: TGTGCCACTGGACAGGGGCCCAACGAGCAGTACTTC
J gene: TRBJ2-7
clone size: few
V gene: TRBV25-1
D gene: TRBD1

CDR3 protein: CATTDRTYNEQFF
CDR3 DNA: TGTGCCACCACGGATCGAACCTACAATGAGCAGTTCTTC
J gene: TRBJ2-1
clone size: many
V gene: TRBV6-2/TRBV6-3
D gene: .

CDR3 protein: CASSEQGGGNQPQHF
CDR3 DNA: TGTGCCAGTAGTGAACAGGGGGGAGGCAATCAGCCCCAGCATTTT
J gene: TRBJ1-5
clone size: many
V gene: TRBV19
D gene: TRBD1

CDR3 protein: CASNQGGYEQYF
CDR3 DNA: TGTGCCAGCAACCAGGGGGGCTACGAGCAGTACTTC
J gene: TRBJ2-7
clone size: .
V gene: TRBV28
D gene: .

CDR3 protein: CASSFTVNTQYF
CDR3 DNA: TGTGCCAGCAGCTTCACAGTTAATACGCAGTATTTT
J gene: TRBJ2-3
clone size: many
V gene: TRBV11-2
D gene: .

CDR3 protein: CASSVDRSYNEQFF
CDR3 DNA: TGTGCCAGCAGTGTTGACAGGAGTTACAATGAGCAGTTCTTC
J gene: TRBJ2-1
clone size: .
V gene: TRBV12-3/TRBV12-4
D gene: .

CDR3 protein: CASSLGAGAETQYF
CDR3 DNA: TGTGCCAGCAGCTTAGGAGCGGGCGCAGAGACCCAGTACTTC
J gene: TRBJ2-5
clone size: many
V gene: TRBV7-6
D gene: .

CDR3 protein: CASSQDHGLGTDTQYF
CDR3 DNA: TGCGCCAGCAGCCAAGACCACGGGTTGGGCACAGATACGCAGTATTTT
J gene: TRBJ2-3
clone size: many
V gene: TRBV4-1
D gene: .

CDR3 protein: CATSDSSLSSYNEQFF
CDR3 DNA: TGTGCCACCAGTGATTCTTCTCTAAGCTCCTACAATGAGCAGTTCTTC
J gene: TRBJ2-1
clone size: many
V gene: TRBV24-1
D gene: .

CDR3 protein: CASSLSRAGGGEQYF
CDR3 DNA: TGTGCCAGCAGTTTATCGAGGGCAGGGGGCGGCGAGCAGTACTTC
J gene: TRBJ2-7
clone size: many
V gene: TRBV27
D gene: TRBD1

CDR3 protein: CASSVGPILAEQYF
CDR3 DNA: TGTGCCAGCAGCGTAGGACCGATACTGGCCGAGCAGTACTTC
J gene: TRBJ2-7
clone size: many
V gene: TRBV9
D gene: .

CDR3 protein: CASSQYPGGRSYEQYF
CDR3 DNA: TGTGCCAGCAGCCAATACCCGGGGGGCCGCTCCTACGAGCAGTACTTC
J gene: TRBJ2-7
clone size: .
V gene: TRBV4-2
D gene: .

CDR3 protein: CASSSRTGRGTEAFF
CDR3 DNA: TGTGCCAGCAGCTCTCGGACAGGGCGGGGCACTGAAGCTTTCTTT
J gene: TRBJ1-1
clone size: few
V gene: TRBV7-2
D gene: TRBD1

CDR3 protein: CASAGHNQPQHF
CDR3 DNA: TGTGCCAGCGCAGGGCACAATCAGCCCCAGCATTTT
J gene: TRBJ1-5
clone size: many
V gene: TRBV6-1
D gene: .

CDR3 protein: CASRGWGGIEAFF
CDR3 DNA: TGTGCCAGCAGGGGATGGGGAGGTATTGAAGCTTTCTTT
J gene: TRBJ1-1
clone size: few
V gene: TRBV6-1
D gene: .

CDR3 protein: CASSSETQYF
CDR3 DNA: TGTGCCAGCAGTTCGGAGACCCAGTACTTC
J gene: TRBJ2-5
clone size: many
V gene: TRBV5-5
D gene: .

CDR3 protein: CAIDEVGQPGDTGELFF
CDR3 DNA: TGTGCCATCGACGAAGTCGGGCAACCCGGGGACACCGGGGAGCTGTTTTTT
J gene: TRBJ2-2
clone size: many
V gene: TRBV10-3
D gene: .

CDR3 protein: CAISQKKPFDRVTGAFF
CDR3 DNA: TGTGCCATCAGTCAGAAGAAACCGTTTGATAGGGTCACTGGAGCTTTCTTT
J gene: TRBJ1-1
clone size: few
V gene: TRBV10-3
D gene: .

CDR3 protein: CASRPTGDIVKLFF
CDR3 DNA: TGTGCCAGCAGGCCGACAGGGGACATAGTAAAACTGTTTTTT
J gene: TRBJ1-4
clone size: .
V gene: TRBV27
D gene: TRBD1

CDR3 protein: CASSSLKRGVLYEQYF
CDR3 DNA: TGTGCCAGCAGTTCCCTGAAGCGGGGGGTGCTCTACGAGCAGTACTTC
J gene: TRBJ2-7
clone size: few
V gene: TRBV28
D gene: TRBD2

CDR3 protein: CSVTVARGQGQPQHF
CDR3 DNA: TGCAGCGTGACTGTGGCCAGGGGGCAGGGTCAGCCCCAGCATTTT
J gene: TRBJ1-5
clone size: many
V gene: TRBV29-1
D gene: TRBD1

CDR3 protein: CASSNPRQGVNTGELFF
CDR3 DNA: TGTGCCAGCAGCAACCCCAGGCAGGGCGTGAACACCGGGGAGCTGTTTTTT
J gene: TRBJ2-2
clone size: few
V gene: TRBV5-4
D gene: .

CDR3 protein: CASSELYSNQPQHF
CDR3 DNA: TGTGCCAGCAGTGAATTGTACAGCAATCAGCCCCAGCATTTT
J gene: TRBJ1-5
clone size: .
V gene: TRBV2
D gene: .

CDR3 protein: CASSIGTSVGYEQYF
CDR3 DNA: TGTGCCAGCAGCATAGGGACTTCTGTAGGGTACGAGCAGTACTTC
J gene: TRBJ2-7
clone size: many
V gene: TRBV7-2
D gene: .

CDR3 protein: CASSAVKASGANVLTF
CDR3 DNA: TGTGCCAGCAGTGCCGTGAAAGCTAGCGGGGCCAACGTCCTGACTTTC
J gene: TRBJ2-6
clone size: many
V gene: TRBV28
D gene: .

CDR3 protein: CASSLAGGGLSYEQYF
CDR3 DNA: TGCGCCAGCAGCTTGGCCGGCGGGGGTCTCTCCTACGAGCAGTACTTC
J gene: TRBJ2-7
clone size: many
V gene: TRBV5-1
D gene: TRBD2

CDR3 protein: CASSPLSGRNQPQHF
CDR3 DNA: TGTGCCAGCAGCCCGCTATCAGGGCGCAATCAGCCCCAGCATTTT
J gene: TRBJ1-5
clone size: many
V gene: TRBV12-3/TRBV12-4
D gene: .

CDR3 protein: CASSNAGEGVTGANVLTF
CDR3 DNA: TGTGCCAGCAGCAACGCGGGGGAAGGTGTTACTGGGGCCAACGTCCTGACTTTC
J gene: TRBJ2-6
clone size: .
V gene: TRBV7-2
D gene: TRBD2

CDR3 protein: CASSQPGGNTEAFF
CDR3 DNA: TGTGCCAGCAGCCAACCCGGGGGGAACACTGAAGCTTTCTTT
J gene: TRBJ1-1
clone size: once
V gene: TRBV3-1
D gene: .

CDR3 protein: CARLGFMANEKLFF
CDR3 DNA: TGTGCCAGGCTGGGGTTTATGGCTAATGAAAAACTGTTTTTT
J gene: TRBJ1-4
clone size: few
V gene: TRBV6-1
D gene: .

CDR3 protein: CASRPLNPGELFF
CDR3 DNA: TGTGCCAGCAGACCCCTTAACCCCGGGGAGCTGTTTTTT
J gene: TRBJ2-2
clone size: many
V gene: TRBV6-1
D gene: .

CDR3 protein: CASSELPGSSNEQFF
CDR3 DNA: TGTGCCAGCAGTGAGCTCCCAGGGTCAAGCAATGAGCAGTTCTTC
J gene: TRBJ2-1
clone size: many
V gene: TRBV2
D gene: .

CDR3 protein: CASSPRVISYEQYF
CDR3 DNA: TGTGCCAGCTCACCACGCGTAATCTCCTACGAGCAGTACTTC
J gene: TRBJ2-7
clone size: many
V gene: TRBV18
D gene: .

CDR3 protein: CASSGVTRTLGQYF
CDR3 DNA: TGTGCCAGCAGTGGGGTGACTAGGACGTTAGGGCAGTACTTC
J gene: TRBJ2-7
clone size: many
V gene: TRBV2
D gene: .

CDR3 protein: CASSSGNRVPYF
CDR3 DNA: TGTGCCAGCAGTTCGGGAAACAGGGTGCCGTACTTC
J gene: TRBJ2-7
clone size: many
V gene: TRBV27
D gene: .

CDR3 protein: CASGGNPPEAFF
CDR3 DNA: TGTGCCAGCGGAGGCAACCCGCCTGAAGCTTTCTTT
J gene: TRBJ1-1
clone size: many
V gene: TRBV12-3/TRBV12-4
D gene: .

CDR3 protein: CASSVGTDPLSRGYTF
CDR3 DNA: TGTGCCAGCAGCGTCGGAACAGATCCTCTGAGCCGGGGCTACACCTTC
J gene: TRBJ1-2
clone size: many
V gene: TRBV11-2
D gene: .

CDR3 protein: CATSDKVGGGTEAFF
CDR3 DNA: TGTGCCACCAGCGATAAGGTGGGGGGGGGAACTGAAGCTTTCTTT
J gene: TRBJ1-1
clone size: many
V gene: TRBV15
D gene: .

CDR3 protein: CASSPPDWPDYEQYF
CDR3 DNA: TGTGCCAGCTCACCACCGGATTGGCCAGACTACGAGCAGTACTTC
J gene: TRBJ2-7
clone size: many
V gene: TRBV18
D gene: .

CDR3 protein: CASRVFYYEQYF
CDR3 DNA: TGTGCCAGCCGGGTCTTTTACTACGAGCAGTACTTC
J gene: TRBJ2-7
clone size: .
V gene: TRBV6-1
D gene: .

CDR3 protein: CASSYGASGVYEQYF
CDR3 DNA: TGTGCCAGCAGTTACGGGGCTAGCGGGGTATACGAGCAGTACTTC
J gene: TRBJ2-7
clone size: many
V gene: TRBV6-1
D gene: TRBD2

CDR3 protein: CSAAPLAGAAGEQYF
CDR3 DNA: TGCAGTGCCGCGCCCTTGGCGGGGGCCGCCGGGGAGCAGTACTTC
J gene: TRBJ2-7
clone size: many
V gene: TRBV20-1
D gene: .

CDR3 protein: CASTQELNTEAFF
CDR3 DNA: TGTGCCAGCACGCAGGAGCTAAACACTGAAGCTTTCTTT
J gene: TRBJ1-1
clone size: many
V gene: TRBV6-1
D gene: .

CDR3 protein: CASSLVQGSNQPQHF
CDR3 DNA: TGTGCCAGCAGCTTAGTGCAGGGGAGCAATCAGCCCCAGCATTTT
J gene: TRBJ1-5
clone size: .
V gene: TRBV11-2
D gene: .

CDR3 protein: CASSFPRAAQYF
CDR3 DNA: TGTGCCAGCAGTTTTCCCCGGGCGGCCCAGTACTTC
J gene: TRBJ2-5
clone size: .
V gene: TRBV12-3/TRBV12-4
D gene: .

CDR3 protein: CASRRSGGAVETQYF
CDR3 DNA: TGTGCCAGCAGGCGGAGCGGGGGGGCGGTTGAGACCCAGTACTTC
J gene: TRBJ2-5
clone size: .
V gene: TRBV12-3/TRBV12-4
D gene: TRBD2

CDR3 protein: CASSPGTAPAKLFF
CDR3 DNA: TGTGCCAGCAGTCCCGGGACAGCTCCCGCAAAACTGTTTTTT
J gene: TRBJ1-4
clone size: .
V gene: TRBV2
D gene: TRBD1

CDR3 protein: CASSLVGSGGDEQFF
CDR3 DNA: TGTGCCAGCAGCTTAGTCGGTAGCGGGGGGGATGAGCAGTTCTTC
J gene: TRBJ2-1
clone size: many
V gene: TRBV11-2
D gene: TRBD2

CDR3 protein: CSASLSSGIGNTIYF
CDR3 DNA: TGCAGTGCTAGTTTATCCAGTGGGATTGGAAACACCATATATTTT
J gene: TRBJ1-3
clone size: many
V gene: TRBV20-1
D gene: .

CDR3 protein: CSAMSRGLNTEAFF
CDR3 DNA: TGCAGTGCTATGTCCAGGGGTCTGAACACTGAAGCTTTCTTT
J gene: TRBJ1-1
clone size: many
V gene: TRBV20-1
D gene: .

CDR3 protein: CASSSASGSRETQYF
CDR3 DNA: TGTGCCAGCAGTTCGGCTAGCGGGAGCAGGGAGACCCAGTACTTC
J gene: TRBJ2-5
clone size: .
V gene: TRBV28
D gene: TRBD2

CDR3 protein: CASSPRGPREPQHF
CDR3 DNA: TGTGCCAGCAGTCCCAGGGGGCCCCGGGAGCCCCAGCATTTT
J gene: TRBJ1-5
clone size: many
V gene: TRBV27
D gene: TRBD1

CDR3 protein: CSASTSGDYEQYF
CDR3 DNA: TGCAGTGCTTCCACTAGCGGGGACTACGAGCAGTACTTC
J gene: TRBJ2-7
clone size: many
V gene: TRBV20-1
D gene: TRBD2

CDR3 protein: CASSLAGQGTYEQYF
CDR3 DNA: TGTGCCAGCAGTTTAGCGGGACAGGGGACCTACGAGCAGTACTTC
J gene: TRBJ2-7
clone size: many
V gene: TRBV12-3/TRBV12-4
D gene: TRBD1

CDR3 protein: CASSLTPGIGPQHF
CDR3 DNA: TGTGCCAGCAGTTTAACTCCGGGGATAGGCCCCCAGCATTTT
J gene: TRBJ1-5
clone size: once
V gene: TRBV27
D gene: .

CDR3 protein: CSARDLRQTYNEQFF
CDR3 DNA: TGCAGTGCTAGAGATTTGAGACAGACCTACAATGAGCAGTTCTTC
J gene: TRBJ2-1
clone size: many
V gene: TRBV20-1
D gene: .

CDR3 protein: CASSFQGVNTEAFF
CDR3 DNA: TGTGCCAGCAGTTTTCAGGGGGTGAACACTGAAGCTTTCTTT
J gene: TRBJ1-1
clone size: many
V gene: TRBV12-3/TRBV12-4
D gene: TRBD1

CDR3 protein: CATMSAASYEQYF
CDR3 DNA: TGTGCCACCATGTCAGCGGCGTCCTACGAGCAGTACTTC
J gene: TRBJ2-7
clone size: many
V gene: TRBV24-1
D gene: .